This T cell receptor beta chain stems from a study of blood T cell repertoires in COVID-19. About the study: Sites in the United States, Italy and Spain provided acute and convalescent COVID-19 samples.

Assay: immunoSEQ multiplex PCR; the TCRdb copy retains only in-frame clones and omits some. Among around 150,000 clones listed, 80% to 95% were seen once. V lost 4 bases to trimming and J lost 0 bases; unmatched junction nucleotides: 2. The CDR3 runs 16 residues. The V gene's germline CDR1 is SGHKS and CDR2 YYEKEE (reference sequence). This chain joins TRBV5-5 and TRBJ2-2; TRBD2 aligns across 11 bases. Sequenced sample: peripheral blood. The origin of this receptor is a woman aged 50 to 60 with acute or convalescent COVID-19. CDR3 nucleotide sequence: TGTGCCAGCAGCGAACTAGCGGGGGCGAACACCGGGGAGCTGTTTTTT. It specifies CASSELAGANTGELFF.